This TCR beta chain was sequenced for a study of blood T cell repertoires in COVID-19. The wider study: Specimens from acute and convalescent COVID-19 originated in the United States, Italy and Spain. Sources were T cells, B-cell-depleted T cells, or PBMCs; the material itself was cDNA or gDNA.

The germline CDR1 and CDR2 sequences are SGDLS and YYNGEE. The V and J ends lost 0 bases and 0 bases respectively, with 13 bases between them. The CDR3 runs 17 residues. This clone was seen a handful of times. Original handling: Amplification from reference gene primers served as the basis for estimated nucleated cell counts. Sequencing was performed with immunoSEQ multiplex PCR; in TCRdb, only in-frame clones are kept and a portion is missing. The V and J calls and clone size were taken over from that table, and D and trimming were inferred from the DNA. The table records 250,000 to 300,000 clones, 80% to 95% of them present only once.

The chain employs TRBV9 and TRBJ1-3, with D perhaps matching TRBD1 (5 bases). The sequence came from a woman under 40 with COVID-19, enrolled during active disease. Sequenced: peripheral blood. CDR3 amino acids: CASSVEGMGLSGNTIYF. CDR3 coding DNA: TGTGCCAGCAGCGTAGAGGGCATGGGGCTCTCTGGAAACACCATATATTTT.